This TCR beta chain was recovered during a study of T cells after yellow fever vaccination. Each CDR3 protein is one row after TCRdb ran MiXCR on the 5' RACE reads. Of fewer than 400,000 distinct CDR3 sequences listed, approximately 5.7% are singletons. CDR3 length: 11 residues. Germline V CDR1 and CDR2: MNHEY, SVGAGI. The germline V and J ends were trimmed by 6 bases and 10 bases, with 10 bases remaining between them. Specimen: PBMCs, collected 5 days after the yellow fever booster vaccination. The gene calls are TRBV6-5 and TRBJ2-1, with a weak D call TRBD2 (5 bases). The source is a man between 25 and 39 years old who received the YFV17D yellow fever vaccine. As DNA, the CDR3 is TGTGCCAGCAGCCATGGGAGAGAGCAGTTCTTC. Its protein is CASSHGREQFF.